A selection of T cell receptor beta chains follows, all from one sample in a study of blood T cell repertoires in COVID-19. The table came from immunoSEQ multiplex PCR; TCRdb's copy has only in-frame clones and leaves some out. The top ten clones hold over 9% of a sample with 130,000 or so clones, about four fifths of them seen once. The sample was PBMCs or T cells enriched from blood (not recorded which). These receptors all stem from a man aged 45-60 years who had recovered from COVID-19. CDR3s include the opening cysteine and the closing phenylalanine or tryptophan. D genes are given only for firm matches. Clone size is not always given. Where it is, it says once, few, many or a class for expanded clones.

>TRBD1|-|TRBJ2-7|TRBV6-5
CASRRRDRGDEQYF
TGTGCCAGCAGACGCCGGGACAGGGGGGACGAGCAGTACTTC
>-|-|TRBJ2-1|TRBV27
CASRAPGQTRNEQFF
TGTGCCAGCAGGGCTCCGGGACAAACGCGCAATGAGCAGTTCTTC
>-|-|TRBJ1-1|TRBV4-1
CASSQDAGSANTEAFF
TGCGCCAGCAGCCAAGATGCAGGGTCAGCGAACACTGAAGCTTTCTTT
>TRBD2|-|TRBJ2-3|TRBV2
CASSQGLSSQYF
TGTGCCAGCAGTCAGGGACTATCGTCGCAGTATTTT
>TRBD2|-|TRBJ2-7|TRBV27
CASSLGLAGDEQYF
TGTGCCAGCAGTTTGGGACTAGCGGGGGACGAGCAGTACTTC
>TRBD1|-|TRBJ1-4|TRBV7-8
CASSDRAVGEKLFF
TGTGCCAGCAGCGACAGGGCTGTGGGAGAAAAACTGTTTTTT
>-|once|TRBJ1-1|TRBV7-8
CASSLPATGGSTEAFF
TGTGCCAGCAGTCTACCAGCCACAGGCGGCTCAACTGAAGCTTTCTTT
>-|once|TRBJ2-7|TRBV6-2/TRBV6-3
CASSYSSRRRDEQYF
TGTGCCAGCAGTTACTCCAGTCGGCGGCGCGACGAGCAGTACTTC
>-|-|TRBJ1-2|TRBV5-4
CASTELLRTTNYGYTF
TGTGCCAGCACCGAACTCCTGCGAACCACTAACTATGGCTACACCTTC
>-|few|TRBJ1-2|TRBV2
CASSEMGITTWALDGYTF
TGTGCCAGCAGTGAAATGGGTATAACAACCTGGGCACTCGACGGCTACACCTTC
>TRBD2|-|TRBJ2-4|TRBV18
CASSPKRGLNIQYF
TGTGCCAGCTCACCTAAGCGGGGACTAAACATTCAGTACTTC
>-|-|TRBJ2-5|TRBV7-2
CASSFLDQETQYF
TGTGCCAGCAGCTTTCTAGACCAAGAGACCCAGTACTTC
>-|-|TRBJ1-2|TRBV7-8
CASSLESGYGYTF
TGTGCCAGCAGCTTAGAGTCAGGGTATGGCTACACCTTC
>TRBD1|-|TRBJ1-4|TRBV10-3
CAISPSTGENEKLFF
TGTGCCATCAGCCCATCGACAGGGGAAAATGAAAAACTGTTTTTT
>TRBD2|-|TRBJ2-2|TRBV4-2
CASSQDSGGYTGELFF
TGTGCCAGCAGCCAGGATAGCGGGGGGTACACCGGGGAGCTGTTTTTT
>-|-|TRBJ2-1|TRBV11-3
CASSLVGQGGYNEQFF
TGTGCCAGCAGCTTAGTGGGGCAGGGGGGCTACAATGAGCAGTTCTTC
>-|-|TRBJ2-5|TRBV24-1
CATSDVAGGVGETQYF
TGTGCCACCAGTGATGTTGCGGGCGGGGTTGGGGAGACCCAGTACTTC
>-|-|TRBJ2-7|TRBV6-5
CASSYDLGSGYEQYF
TGTGCCAGCAGTTACGATCTGGGGAGTGGATACGAGCAGTACTTC
>-|-|TRBJ2-2|TRBV7-3
CASSLTRLGRSNTGELFF
TGTGCCAGCAGCTTAACGCGCCTCGGCAGGTCGAACACCGGGGAGCTGTTTTTT
>TRBD1|-|TRBJ1-6|TRBV9
CASSEGGQDNSPLHF
TGTGCCAGCAGCGAGGGCGGACAGGATAATTCACCCCTCCACTTT
>TRBD2|-|TRBJ2-1|TRBV4-1
CASSQVPSGDNEQFF
TGCGCCAGCAGCCAAGTTCCTAGCGGGGACAATGAGCAGTTCTTC
>-|few|TRBJ1-1|TRBV4-1
CASSQQQGYTEAFF
TGCGCCAGCAGCCAGCAACAGGGATACACTGAAGCTTTCTTT
>-|few|TRBJ1-3|TRBV5-4
CASSSGGQRIGNTIYF
TGTGCCAGCAGCTCGGGGGGACAACGAATAGGAAACACCATATATTTT
>-|medium-sized|TRBJ1-5|TRBV10-3
CATNRDGGNQPQHF
TGTGCCACCAACAGGGATGGGGGCAATCAGCCCCAGCATTTT
>-|-|TRBJ1-1|TRBV9
CASSTPAAEAFF
TGTGCCAGCAGCACCCCCGCGGCTGAAGCTTTCTTT
>TRBD2|-|TRBJ2-3|TRBV6-5
CASRTLAERTDTQYF
TGTGCCAGCAGAACCCTAGCGGAGAGGACAGATACGCAGTATTTT
>TRBD1|-|TRBJ2-7|TRBV7-6
CASSLQGAPSYEQYF
TGTGCCAGCAGTCTACAGGGGGCTCCCTCCTACGAGCAGTACTTC
>TRBD2|-|TRBJ2-7|TRBV6-2/TRBV6-3
CASSYSLLAPGWEQYF
TGTGCCAGCAGTTACTCCCTACTAGCGCCGGGGTGGGAGCAGTACTTC
>TRBD1|-|TRBJ1-4|TRBV5-1
CASSSTGMGEKLFF
TGCGCCAGCAGCTCGACAGGGATGGGGGAAAAACTGTTTTTT
>TRBD1|-|TRBJ1-1|TRBV6-5
CASFDRGTEAFF
TGTGCCAGCTTCGACAGGGGCACTGAAGCTTTCTTT
>-|-|TRBJ2-2|TRBV19
CASTIRAGWSGELFF
TGTGCCAGTACCATAAGGGCGGGGTGGTCCGGGGAGCTGTTTTTT
>TRBD1|-|TRBJ2-4|TRBV11-2
CASSLGPDRQNIQYF
TGTGCCAGCAGCTTAGGTCCGGACAGGCAAAACATTCAGTACTTC
>-|-|TRBJ1-5|TRBV21-1
CASSDRRTYSNQPQHF
TGTGCCAGCAGCGACAGACGAACATATAGCAATCAGCCCCAGCATTTT
>-|-|TRBJ1-1|TRBV5-1
CASSQGELNTEAFF
TGCGCCAGCAGCCAAGGGGAACTGAACACTGAAGCTTTCTTT
>TRBD1|-|TRBJ1-1|TRBV20-1
CSASRNNGQGGRATEAFF
TGCAGTGCTAGTCGTAATAATGGACAGGGAGGGAGGGCCACTGAAGCTTTCTTT
>-|-|TRBJ2-5|TRBV5-1
CASSPGGDQETQYF
TGCGCCAGCAGCCCTGGCGGGGATCAAGAGACCCAGTACTTC
>-|-|TRBJ1-5|TRBV6-2/TRBV6-3
CASSRRVSNQPQHF
TGTGCCAGCAGTCGCAGGGTTAGCAATCAGCCCCAGCATTTT
>-|-|TRBJ1-5|TRBV7-9
CASSLEGWVQPQHF
TGTGCCAGCAGCTTAGAGGGGTGGGTTCAGCCCCAGCATTTT
>-|-|TRBJ2-3|TRBV27
CASSLSKGGASTDTQYF
TGTGCCAGCAGTTTATCGAAGGGGGGGGCAAGCACAGATACGCAGTATTTT
>TRBD2|-|TRBJ2-3|TRBV3-1/TRBV3-2
CASSQDWGGVSTDTQYF
TGTGCCAGCAGCCAAGATTGGGGGGGGGTTAGTACAGATACGCAGTATTTT